Listed below are T cell receptor beta chains from one sample, sequenced in a study of blood T cell repertoires in COVID-19. Sequencing used immunoSEQ multiplex PCR; TCRdb keeps in-frame clones, though not all of them. The table includes 25,000 to 30,000 clones, 72% detected once. The sequenced sample consisted of peripheral blood. The receptors shown here come from a boy between 2 and 10 years old with active or convalescent COVID-19. CDR3s include the opening cysteine and the closing phenylalanine or tryptophan. The D gene is left open where the match is weak. Part of the rows lack a size; the others show once, few, many or a class for expanded clones.

clone_size d_call j_call v_call cdr3_aa cdr3_nt
once NA TRBJ1-6 TRBV5-1 CASSLVGVNSPLHF TGCGCCAGCAGCTTGGTAGGGGTAAATTCACCCCTCCACTTT
NA NA TRBJ2-5 TRBV7-9 CASSLSVGGETQYF TGTGCCAGCAGCTTATCGGTCGGGGGTGAGACCCAGTACTTC
NA TRBD2 TRBJ2-3 TRBV6-2/TRBV6-3 CASSLGTSGADTQYF TGTGCCAGCAGTCTTGGGACTAGCGGCGCAGATACGCAGTATTTT
NA NA TRBJ1-2 TRBV18 CASSPPRAGGYTF TGTGCCAGCTCACCACCGCGTGCCGGGGGCTACACCTTC
NA TRBD2 TRBJ2-2 TRBV5-1 CASSLTAGFSGELFF TGCGCCAGCAGCTTGACAGCGGGGTTCTCCGGGGAGCTGTTTTTT
few NA TRBJ1-2 TRBV4-3 CASSHVLTGGVNYGYTF TGCGCCAGCAGCCATGTGCTTACGGGGGGCGTAAACTATGGCTACACCTTC
NA TRBD1 TRBJ1-2 TRBV11-2 CASSRGTGQDLYGYTF TGTGCCAGCAGCAGAGGGACGGGACAGGACCTCTATGGCTACACCTTC
NA NA TRBJ1-1 TRBV20-1 CSASPPGQALNTEAFF TGCAGTGCTAGTCCTCCAGGGCAGGCCCTGAACACTGAAGCTTTCTTT
NA NA TRBJ1-1 TRBV6-5 CASQLYRNTEAFF TGTGCCAGCCAACTGTACCGGAACACTGAAGCTTTCTTT
NA TRBD1 TRBJ2-3 TRBV27 CASKRSGQGKADTQYF TGTGCCAGCAAGCGTTCAGGACAGGGAAAAGCGGATACGCAGTATTTT
NA TRBD2 TRBJ2-1 TRBV18 CASSAGLAKYNEQFF TGTGCCAGCTCAGCGGGACTAGCGAAATACAATGAGCAGTTCTTC
NA TRBD1 TRBJ1-6 TRBV5-1 CASSTGQDNSPLHF TGCGCCAGCAGCACGGGACAGGACAATTCACCCCTCCACTTT
NA NA TRBJ1-5 TRBV30 CAWSRQSNQPQHF TGTGCCTGGTCCAGACAGAGCAATCAGCCCCAGCATTTT
few NA TRBJ2-7 TRBV5-1 CASRVGTPRDEQYF TGCGCCAGCAGGGTCGGGACACCTAGGGACGAGCAGTACTTC
NA NA TRBJ2-7 TRBV6-6 CASSYSPGSSNEQYF TGTGCCAGCAGTTACTCCCCCGGGAGTAGCAACGAGCAGTACTTC
NA NA TRBJ1-2 TRBV29-1 CSVRTGILGYTF TGCAGCGTCCGAACAGGGATACTTGGCTACACCTTC
once NA TRBJ1-1 TRBV18 CASSPGRKNTEAFF TGTGCCAGCTCTCCGGGGAGGAAAAACACTGAAGCTTTCTTT
NA TRBD1 TRBJ1-2 TRBV27 CASSSFKGTAYGYTF TGTGCCAGCAGTTCCTTCAAGGGGACAGCCTATGGCTACACCTTC
NA NA TRBJ1-5 TRBV28 CASSLLGGGNQPQHF TGTGCCAGCAGCTTATTAGGGGGGGGGAATCAGCCCCAGCATTTT
NA NA TRBJ2-5 TRBV6-1 CASSELRAQQETQYF TGTGCCAGCAGTGAATTGCGGGCGCAGCAAGAGACCCAGTACTTC
NA NA TRBJ2-3 TRBV5-1 CASSLQGGGGDTQYF TGCGCCAGCAGCTTACAGGGCGGAGGAGGTGATACGCAGTATTTT
NA NA TRBJ2-5 TRBV24-1 CATSPYPGWKTQYF TGTGCCACCAGTCCCTATCCCGGGTGGAAGACCCAGTACTTC
NA TRBD1 TRBJ1-6 TRBV19 CASSMRGPGVDSPLHF TGTGCCAGTAGTATGAGGGGGCCAGGGGTCGACTCACCCCTCCACTTT
NA NA TRBJ1-3 TRBV28 CASSTTNSGNTIYF TGTGCCAGCAGTACCACTAACTCTGGAAACACCATATATTTT
once NA TRBJ1-6 TRBV19 CASSGNSPLHF TGTGCCAGTTCGGGTAATTCACCCCTCCACTTT
few NA TRBJ1-2 TRBV4-1 CASSQVPGALNYGYTF TGCGCCAGCAGCCAAGTTCCAGGGGCCCTTAACTATGGCTACACCTTC
NA TRBD1 TRBJ2-1 TRBV18 CASSPIMDRAELF TGTGCCAGCTCACCAATTATGGACAGGGCGGAACTCTTC
NA NA TRBJ1-1 TRBV28 CASSLNGLMNTEAFF TGTGCCAGCAGTTTAAATGGACTCATGAACACTGAAGCTTTCTTT
NA TRBD1 TRBJ1-1 TRBV5-1 CASSGYAGQQNTEAFF TGCGCCAGCAGCGGTTATGCGGGACAGCAGAACACTGAAGCTTTCTTT
NA TRBD1 TRBJ1-3 TRBV27 CASRPTGGNTIYF TGTGCCAGCAGACCGACAGGGGGAAACACCATATATTTT
NA NA TRBJ2-7 TRBV7-2 CASSSGHFYEQYF TGTGCCAGCAGCTCGGGACACTTCTACGAGCAGTACTTC